This T cell receptor (beta chain) emerged from a study of shared clonotypes between healthy human individuals. Study-wide context: For every donor, three CD4 naive, three CD4 memory, two CD8 naive and one CD8 memory plates were used.

Germline CDR1 and CDR2: SGHDN and FVKESK. V lost 0 bases and J lost 2; bases outside the gene matches: 9. This CDR3 contains 18 residues. Repertoires were generated with immunoSEQ multiplex PCR, while TCRdb's copy carries only in-frame clones and drops some. Of hundreds of thousands of clones detected, 74% appear once; the ten largest clones hold 1.5% to 2%. This sequence originates from a woman in her 30s in good health. V usage is TRBV14 and J usage is TRBJ2-3, with 9 bases matching TRBD2. Sequencing used memory CD4+ T cells sorted from blood. This sample's subset: CD45RA-negative fraction. CDR3 nucleotide sequence: TGTGCCAGCAGCCAAGAAGCCTTCCTAGCGGGATCCACAGATACGCAGTATTTT. Translating gives CASSQEAFLAGSTDTQYF.